Listed here are 12 T cell receptor beta chains from one sample, sequenced in a study of memory CD4+ T cells and cytomegalovirus serostatus. Assay used: immunoSEQ multiplex PCR; TCRdb lists only in-frame clones, some missing. The sample shows 84,000 or so clones, 80% of them seen only once. The sort gate was single viable CD3+CD4+CD8-CD45RO+ cells for memory CD4+ T cells. The sample consisted of memory CD4+ T cells from blood. These receptors were collected from an adult in good health and CMV-seronegative.

The rearrangement joins TRBV7-2 to TRBJ2-7, with 8 bases identical to TRBD2. After removal of 1 base from V and 2 bases from J, the junction contained 1 base not matched to a gene. Germline CDR1 reads SGHTA; CDR2 reads FQGNSA. There are 14 residues in the CDR3. The CDR3 nucleotides are TGTGCCAGCAGCTTAGGGCGGGGGGCCTACGAGCAGTACTTC. It encodes CASSLGRGAYEQYF.

This clone was detected only once. The chain is built from TRBV11-2 and TRBJ2-7; TRBD2 is a possible D gene (6 bases). V lost 5 bases and J lost 11, with 22 bases in between. The CDR3 consists of 14 residues. Germline V gene lookup returns CDR1 SGHAT and CDR2 FQNNGV. The CDR3 region has the DNA TGTGCCAGCAGCCTAAGCCAGGGTAGCGGCTTCGAGTACTTC. This gives the protein CASSLSQGSGFEYF.

The rearrangement links TRBV6-4 to TRBJ2-1, with a tentative D call TRBD2 (6 bases). With 8 bases removed from V and 0 bases from J, the gap between germline ends came to 14 bases. This CDR3 comprises 15 residues. Germline V gene sequence: CDR1 MRHNA, CDR2 SNTAGT. CDR3 amino acids: CASSPGSGSYNEQFF. The CDR3 DNA is TGTGCCAGCTCCCCGGGTAGCGGCTCCTACAATGAGCAGTTCTTC.

The genes are TRBV6-1 and TRBJ2-7; no reliable D call. V lost 2 bases, J lost 6 bases, and 14 bases lay in between. The V gene's germline CDR1 is MNHNS and CDR2 SASEGT. This CDR3 spans 14 amino acids. Here the CDR3 reads CASSELLQLGEQYF. The CDR3 coding sequence is TGTGCCAGCAGTGAACTTTTACAGTTGGGCGAGCAGTACTTC.

This clone occurred a few times. The rearrangement uses TRBV4-3 and TRBJ2-1; maybe TRBD2 (5 bases). Trimming took 4 bases from V and 6 from J, leaving 10 bases between them. CDR1 LGHNA and CDR2 YSLEER come from the germline V gene. This CDR3 has 13 amino acids. CDR3 in DNA: TGCGCCAGCAGCCGTGGACTCGCCAATGAGCAGTTCTTC. Its protein is CASSRGLANEQFF.

The rearrangement joins TRBV25-1 to TRBJ1-1; D perhaps matches TRBD1 (6 bases). Germline V lookup: CDR1 MGHDK, CDR2 SYGVNS. CDR3 size: 13 residues. Trimming took 5 bases from V and 6 from J, leaving 13 bases between them. DNA for the CDR3: TGTGCCAGCAGTCAAAGCGGGGGCCCTGAAGCTTTCTTT. Translation gives CASSQSGGPEAFF.

This rearrangement joins TRBV4-1 to TRBJ1-5; possibly TRBD1 for D (5 bases). V was pared by 4 bases and J by 0 bases, with 22 bases between. The CDR3 is 19 amino acids. Germline lookup yields CDR1 MGHRA and CDR2 YSYEKL. CDR3 bases: TGCGCCAGCAGCCCTACTATAACCGGGACCTTTCGTAGCAATCAGCCCCAGCATTTT. Encoded protein: CASSPTITGTFRSNQPQHF.

The chain uses TRBV5-1 and TRBJ1-4, with unresolved D. V was pared by 5 bases and J by 0 bases, with 11 bases between. Germline CDR1 SGHRS, CDR2 YFSETQ. The CDR3 covers 15 residues. CDR3 DNA: TGCGCCAGCAGTCGCGGACCGCCAACTAATGAAAAACTGTTTTTT. It translates to CASSRGPPTNEKLFF.

This clone has more than one count but fewer than ten. CDR3 loop: CAWSVTGNNQPQHF. The CDR3 DNA reads TGTGCCTGGAGTGTGACAGGTAACAATCAGCCCCAGCATTTT. This sequence joins TRBV30 and TRBJ1-5; D possibly corresponds to TRBD1 (6 bases). The V and J ends lost 0 bases and 3 bases respectively, with 9 bases between them. CDR3 length: 14 residues. Germline V gives CDR1 GTSNPN, CDR2 SVGIG (reference sequence).

This chain links TRBV7-8 with TRBJ2-3; 9 bases line up with TRBD1. V was clipped by 5 bases and J by 4 bases; unmatched bases: 10. This CDR3 contains 16 residues. CDR1 and CDR2 from the germline V gene are SGHVS and FQNEAQ. The CDR3 spells CASSPRTGAASDTQYF. The CDR3 DNA is TGTGCCAGCAGCCCCAGGACAGGGGCCGCCTCAGATACGCAGTATTTT.

This chain connects TRBV9 to TRBJ2-5, with TRBD1 matching over 10 bases. The germline gives CDR1 SGDLS, CDR2 YYNGEE. Germline trimming cut 0 bases from V and 5 bases from J; bases unmatched to any gene: 10. The CDR3 has 17 residues. The CDR3 here is CASSVGGQGLSAETQYF. The CDR3 region has the DNA TGTGCCAGCAGCGTAGGGGGACAGGGGCTTTCGGCGGAGACCCAGTACTTC.

The V and J genes are TRBV5-1 and TRBJ2-3; D is possibly TRBD2 (6 bases). Germline loops: CDR1 SGHRS, CDR2 YFSETQ. This CDR3 spans 15 amino acids. V lost 0 bases to trimming and J lost 1 base, with 9 bases between them. This CDR3 is CASSLVASGTDTQYF. The CDR3, as DNA: TGCGCCAGCAGCTTGGTGGCTAGCGGCACAGATACGCAGTATTTT.